The T cell receptor (beta chain) under discussion was sequenced for a study of cytotoxic CD8 clonotypes in ibrutinib-treated CLL. Whole-study findings and limits: In comparison with age-matched healthy donors, baseline clonality was higher and tracked circulating CD8+ T-cell counts. On treatment, the uncommon public clonotypes contracted or remained stable.

TCRdb's copy holds only in-frame clones and misses some; the assay was immunoSEQ multiplex PCR. This sample has 35,000 to 45,000 clones, with roughly three quarters found just once. Regarding this clone: What it binds is unknown.

CDR3 size: 16 residues. V lost 0 bases, J lost 8 bases, and 6 bases stayed unmatched. Germline-derived CDR1 and CDR2 are SGHDT and YYEEEE. The chain links TRBV5-6 to TRBJ2-1; TRBD2 matches at 12 bases. The input for sequencing was PBMCs, taken after 12 months of ibrutinib treatment. This clonotype originated in a human donor with chronic lymphocytic leukemia. CDR3 sequence: CASSLVASGRGDEQFF. Written as DNA, the CDR3 is TGTGCCAGCAGCTTGGTGGCTAGCGGGAGGGGCGATGAGCAGTTCTTC. Filled out from reference TRBV5-6 and TRBJ2-1, the complete variable domain reads DAGVTQSPTHLIKTRGQQVTLRCSPKSGHDTVSWYQQALGQGPQFIFQYYEEEERQRGNFPDRFSGHQFPNYSSELNVNALLLGDSALYLCASSLVASGRGDEQFFGPGTRLTVL.